The entry that follows covers one T cell receptor (beta chain) sequence. This clonotype was seen a few times. Its antigen is not yet known. Base qualities were left out, and no much larger clone turns up one base away. Sequencing relied on an Illumina HiSeq 2500. Quantitative 5'-RACE with molecular barcodes was used to prepare TCR beta libraries. The paper's data handling went like this. Disease-linked TCR variants were identified with a new computational method built on a probabilistic model of VDJ rearrangement. TCRdb reran the public reads through fastp at Q25 and MiXCR, keeping productive beta chains. Duplicate CDR3 protein sequences are folded into a single record with the most common DNA and genes. The authors' filters were not applied to this entry. This sample comprises fewer than 400,000 distinct CDR3 sequences, roughly 8% of them detected only once. The ten largest clones take up about 15% of the sample.

The sample comes from a study of CD8 T cells in ankylosing spondylitis (dated by TCRdb to the late 2010s). A note on the overall study: To find TCR variants linked to disease, the study profiled T cell receptor beta repertoires in ankylosing spondylitis patients and healthy donors. In total, the full study cohort was made up of 95 to 110 healthy donors and 25 or so ankylosing spondylitis patients. Samples of peripheral blood were taken, and for ankylosing spondylitis patients, synovial fluid was collected as well. What the work shows at the level of the full study, not this receptor alone: Some motif variants were previously reported in synovial fluid and blood of reactive arthritis patients, suggesting common disease-initiation mechanisms. Blood from ankylosing spondylitis patients appeared to be characterized by a TCR beta motif made up of several highly homologous amino acid variants. The disease-linked clones showed a CD8+ phenotype and occurred at relatively low frequencies in peripheral blood. The disease-linked clones were reported as significantly enriched in matched synovial fluid samples from ankylosing spondylitis patients.

The CDR3 runs 17 residues from the cysteine to the phenylalanine. Only CDR3 DNA remains: 51 bases, in frame from the first base. Trimming removed 3 bases from V and 2 bases from J, leaving 18 bases between the germline ends. CDR1 and CDR2 (MGHRA, YSYEKL) derive from the germline V gene. The chain is assembled from TRBV4-1 and TRBJ2-3; the D segment cannot be called with confidence. The sequenced sample consisted of blood, either unsorted or a sorted T cell fraction (not recorded which). The origin of this receptor is a male donor with ankylosing spondylitis. Here is the DNA: TGCGCCAGCAGCCATCAAAAAGGGCAGGATTACACAGATACGCAGTATTTT. It is translated as CASSHQKGQDYTDTQYF.